Below are 16 T cell receptor beta chains sequenced from a single sample in a study of shared clonotypes between healthy human individuals. Clones were sequenced by immunoSEQ multiplex PCR, and TCRdb holds only the in-frame ones, with some missing. The sample yields just over 2,000,000 clones, about 95% seen once. Naive CD8 cells were CD45RO-negative, positively selected for CCR7, excluding terminally differentiated effector memory CD45RA+ cells. Sequenced material: naive CD8+ T cells sorted from blood. The receptors shown here come from a man in his late teens or twenties in good health.

Comment on this clone: One junction end does not reproduce the germline sequence, and a read error may be involved. This chain uses TRBV7-7 with TRBJ2-1; 11 bases line up with TRBD2. Germline V gives CDR1 SSHAT, CDR2 FNYEAQ (reference sequence). The CDR3 runs to 16 residues. The CDR3 nucleotides are TGTGCTAGCAGTCCCGTGACTAGCGGGAACTACAATGAGCAGTTCTTC. It encodes CASSPVTSGNYNEQFF.

The rearrangement joins TRBV7-9 to TRBJ1-3, with D perhaps matching TRBD1 (5 bases). Germline-derived CDR1 and CDR2 are SEHNR and FQNEAQ (reference sequence). The CDR3 is 16 amino acids. Trimming stripped 1 base from V and 3 bases from J, with 13 bases between. The CDR3 spells CASSLGGEGNGNTIYF. CDR3 sequence (DNA): TGTGCCAGCAGCTTAGGGGGAGAGGGGAATGGAAACACCATATATTTT.

The rearrangement uses TRBV27 and TRBJ1-5, with D possibly being TRBD1 (5 bases). V dropped 7 bases and J dropped 0 bases, with 13 bases sitting between them. The CDR3 spans 15 residues. Looked up from germline, CDR1 is MNHEY and CDR2 is SMNVEV (reference sequence). The CDR3 DNA reads TGTGCCAGCATGACAGAATTCTATAGCAATCAGCCCCAGCATTTT. Its protein product is CASMTEFYSNQPQHF.

The chain recombines TRBV10-1 with TRBJ2-6; D is uncertain. The CDR3 is 13 amino acids. Germline V lookup: CDR1 WNHNN, CDR2 SYGVQD (reference sequence). Trimming removed 4 bases at V and 4 bases at J, with 5 bases between. The chain's CDR3 is CASSGTGANVLTF. The CDR3 DNA follows: TGCGCCAGCAGTGGAACCGGGGCCAACGTCCTGACTTTC.

The chain is built from TRBV5-4 and TRBJ2-7; 8 bases align to TRBD2. The CDR3 runs to 14 residues. CDR1 is SGHNT and CDR2 is YYREEE in the germline V gene (reference sequence). The V and J ends lost 5 bases and 3 bases, in that order; junction bases with no gene match: 7. The CDR3 sequence: CASSSFTSGYEQYF. The CDR3 coding sequence is TGTGCCAGCAGTTCTTTCACTAGCGGCTACGAGCAGTACTTC.

The chain joins TRBV11-2 to TRBJ1-5, with a possible D match to TRBD1 (5 bases). CDR1 is SGHAT, CDR2 FQNNGV, per germline. The CDR3 runs 15 residues. Between the trimmed V and J ends, which lost 5 bases and 5 bases, there was a span of 16 bases. CDR3 in amino acids: CASSLRDGKYQPQHF. In DNA form, the CDR3 reads TGTGCCAGCAGCCTCCGGGACGGGAAGTATCAGCCCCAGCATTTT.

The chain uses TRBV13 and TRBJ2-3; D might be TRBD2 (7 bases). The CDR3 covers 14 residues. The germline V and J ends were trimmed by 5 bases and 2 bases, with 11 bases remaining between them. The germline V gene has CDR1 PRHDT and CDR2 FYEKMQ (reference sequence). CDR3 loop: CASSPRGATDTQYF. In DNA, the CDR3 is TGTGCCAGCAGCCCACGGGGGGCCACAGATACGCAGTATTTT.

As to this clone: The final CDR3 position lacks the conserved phenylalanine or tryptophan, pointing to a likely read error. V is TRBV29-1 and J is TRBJ2-2; no reliable D call. The CDR3 has 12 residues. Trimming stripped 5 bases from V and 2 bases from J, with 6 bases between. Germline V gene data show CDR1 as SQVTM and CDR2 as ANQGSEA. This chain's CDR3 is CSVQENTGELFC. In DNA, the CDR3 is TGCAGCGTTCAGGAAAACACCGGGGAGCTGTTTTGT.

The gene calls are TRBV10-1 and TRBJ1-1, with D unclear. V was shortened by 2 bases and J by 4 bases, with 14 bases between the two germline ends. Germline V gene data show CDR1 as WNHNN and CDR2 as SYGVQD (reference sequence). CDR3 length equals 15 residues. For the CDR3, the DNA is TGCGCCAGCAGTGAGACCTACACGGGTAGCACTGAAGCTTTCTTT. It translates to CASSETYTGSTEAFF.

J is TRBJ2-1 and V is TRBV7-9, with 7 bases identical to TRBD2. This CDR3 contains 16 residues. CDR1 is SEHNR and CDR2 is FQNEAQ in the germline V gene (reference sequence). V trimming: 3 bases; J trimming: 5 bases; junction bases outside the gene matches: 10. CDR3 DNA: TGTGCCAGCAGCTTTCAGGTAGGACTAGAAGACAATGAGCAGTTCTTC. This gives the protein CASSFQVGLEDNEQFF.

The gene calls are TRBV18 and TRBJ2-3, with 11 bases that match TRBD2. Per germline, CDR1 KGHSH and CDR2 LQKENI. This CDR3 has 20 amino acids. J was trimmed by 5 bases and V by 2 bases; bases with no gene match: 18. The CDR3 DNA is TGTGCCAGCTCACCAGGCGCTCAGGCGGTGACTAGCGGGATTCAAGATACGCAGTATTTT. Protein: CASSPGAQAVTSGIQDTQYF.

V and J are TRBV19 and TRBJ2-7; tentative D call: TRBD2 (5 bases). Germline V gene data show CDR1 as LNHDA and CDR2 as SQIVND (reference sequence). V shed 5 bases and J shed 6 bases, with 14 bases lying between them. The CDR3 runs to 13 residues. CDR3 coding DNA: TGTGCCAGTAGTCCGACCGACTACAGCGAGCAGTACTTC. It translates to CASSPTDYSEQYF.

The gene calls are TRBV29-1 and TRBJ2-7, with TRBD1 identical over 7 bases. The CDR3 runs 13 residues. The J segment lost 6 bases and the V segment lost 8 bases, leaving 13 bases of the junction unmatched. From germline, CDR1 is SQVTM and CDR2 ANQGSEA. CDR3 DNA sequence: TGCAGCTTTACCGGACAGGACCTGGGCGAGCAGTACTTC. This translates into CSFTGQDLGEQYF.

This clone is a singleton in its sample. The chain links TRBV29-1 to TRBJ2-3, with D possibly being TRBD2 (6 bases). Germline CDR1 and CDR2: SQVTM and ANQGSEA. Trimming pared 6 bases from V and 2 bases from J, leaving 15 bases between. This CDR3 comprises 14 residues. CDR3 sequence: CSVISEGPTDTQYF. The CDR3, as DNA: TGCAGCGTAATTTCGGAGGGGCCCACAGATACGCAGTATTTT.

The chain combines TRBV4-1 with TRBJ2-7; a possible D gene is TRBD1 (5 bases). V gave up 1 base and J gave up 4 bases, with 14 bases separating them. This CDR3 has 15 amino acids. The V gene's germline CDR1 is MGHRA and CDR2 YSYEKL. Here the CDR3 DNA reads TGCGCCAGCAGCCAAGTATACCAGGGTCCGTACGAGCAGTACTTC. Protein product: CASSQVYQGPYEQYF.

V gene TRBV27 combines with J gene TRBJ2-1; 7 bases fit TRBD1. Germline values: CDR1 MNHEY, CDR2 SMNVEV (reference sequence). The V and J ends lost 4 bases and 4 bases, in that order; junction bases with no gene match: 7. This CDR3 comprises 15 residues. The CDR3, as DNA: TGTGCCAGCAGTTACAGTGGGACAGCGTACAATGAGCAGTTCTTC. It translates to CASSYSGTAYNEQFF.